This T cell receptor beta chain was recorded in a study of early T cells in non-severe SARS-CoV-2 infection. Study-wide context: Whole-blood bulk RNA, unsorted, was sequenced, and chains were unpaired. The study's findings and limits: Matches to VDJdb favored anti-spike CD8 responses and missed private and CD4 specificities.

Tagging with unique molecular identifiers was applied to individual cDNA molecules. One entry per CDR3 protein, called by TCRdb with MiXCR from the 5' RACE reads. Of more than 60,000 distinct CDR3 sequences listed, 9.5% to 15% are singletons. A word on this clonotype: Its antigen remains unknown.

The germline CDR1 and CDR2 sequences are MNHEY and SMNVEV (reference sequence). The CDR3 covers 13 residues. Trimming removed 5 bases at V and 3 bases at J, with 11 bases between. V is TRBV27 and J is TRBJ2-7, with D perhaps assigned TRBD1 or TRBD2 (5 bases each). This clonotype was sampled from an adult who was a healthcare worker with PCR-confirmed SARS-CoV-2 infection or an uninfected control (not recorded which). The sequences come from whole blood, collected at baseline. CDR3 loop: CASSGDRIYEQYF. CDR3 sequence (DNA): TGTGCCAGCAGTGGGGACCGCATCTACGAGCAGTACTTC.